This T cell receptor (beta chain) originates from a study of CD8 T cells in Susac syndrome. An input of about 0.5 to 1 ug of RNA was subjected to reverse transcription using random hexamers. Amplification of TCR beta CDR3 across 54 Vbeta and 13 Jbeta was performed with immunoSEQ multiplex PCR. TCRdb reanalysed the immunoSEQ multiplex PCR reads using MiXCR and keeps one entry per CDR3 protein. There are 77,000 or so distinct CDR3 sequences in the sample; roughly 95% occur only once, and around 0.4% lies in the top ten. Peripheral blood CD8+ and CD4+ T cells were profiled by TCR beta sequencing. Germline loops: CDR1 SQVTM, CDR2 ANQGSEA. There are 12 residues in the CDR3. V was pared by 0 bases and J by 6 bases, with 9 bases between.

This receptor was taken from a human donor with multiple sclerosis. The source material was CD8+ T cells from PBMCs. The chain is built from TRBV29-1 and TRBJ2-7; D is undetermined. The CDR3 region is CSVEDLPGEQYF. The CDR3 DNA is TGCAGCGTTGAAGACCTCCCGGGCGAGCAGTACTTC.